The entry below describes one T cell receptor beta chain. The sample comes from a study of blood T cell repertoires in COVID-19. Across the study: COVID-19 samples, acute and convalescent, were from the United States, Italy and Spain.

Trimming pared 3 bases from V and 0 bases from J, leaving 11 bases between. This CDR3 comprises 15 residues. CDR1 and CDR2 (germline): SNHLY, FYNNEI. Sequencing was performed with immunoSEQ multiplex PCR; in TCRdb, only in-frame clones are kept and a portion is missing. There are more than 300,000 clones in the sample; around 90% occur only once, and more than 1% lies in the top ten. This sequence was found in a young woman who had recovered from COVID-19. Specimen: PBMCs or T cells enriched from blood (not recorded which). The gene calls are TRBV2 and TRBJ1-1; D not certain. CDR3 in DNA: TGTGCCAGCAGTGATATCCGGTATGTGAACACTGAAGCTTTCTTT. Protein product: CASSDIRYVNTEAFF.